The 9 T cell receptor beta chains below come from one sample, sequenced in a study of tumor-infiltrating lymphocytes in primary liver carcinoma. Priming with a constant-region primer yielded TCR beta cDNA from roughly 500 ng total RNA. Nested multiplex PCR, run for three rounds with slightly modified ARM-PCR, yielded TCR beta libraries. Both of the initial two PCR rounds ran for about 9 cycles and employed TRBV1-TRBV30 forward primers alongside a C-beta reverse primer. In TCRdb, the multiplex PCR reads were re-called with MiXCR into one record per CDR3 protein. The top ten clones hold approximately 40% of a sample with roughly 22,000 distinct CDR3 sequences, approximately 80% of them seen once. Co-extraction of RNA and DNA was performed on roughly 20-34 mg of unsorted bulk tissue. The sequencing sample was made of liver tumor tissue from sampling region 2. The sample's subset: tumor region T2, inferior pole. The source is a woman in her 30s with primary liver carcinoma and hepatitis B virus infection.

Worth noting for this clonotype: This CDR3 is missing its conserved last phenylalanine or tryptophan, likely due to a read error. The chain recombines TRBV6-5 with TRBJ1-6; D is uncertain. The germline V gene has CDR1 MNHEY and CDR2 SVGAGI. CDR3 length equals 15 residues. CDR3 bases: TGTGACAGTAGTGAAAGGAGTGCCCCCCTTTCACCCCTCCACCTT. Translated, it gives CDSSERSAPLSPLHL.

This clonotype was counted only a few times. An end of the junction differs from the germline gene, which may be a read error. The chain recombines TRBV20-1 with TRBJ2-1; D possibly matches TRBD1 or TRBD2 (5 bases each). This CDR3 has 14 amino acids. Germline V gene lookup returns CDR1 DFQATT and CDR2 SNEGSKA (reference sequence). In DNA form, the CDR3 reads TGCAGTGCTACCGGGGCGAGGTCCTACAATGAGCAGCTCTTC. It encodes CSATGARSYNEQLF.

This clonotype was recorded once. At one of its ends the junction is not consistent with the germline gene, which may arise from a read error. The chain joins TRBV5-6 to TRBJ2-2; D tentatively reads TRBD1 or TRBD2 (5 bases each). The germline CDR1 and CDR2 sequences are SGHDT and YYEEEE. This CDR3 contains 15 residues. The CDR3 region is CASILARRVTGEQFF. CDR3 bases: TGTGCCAGCATCTTGGCACGCAGGGTCACCGGGGAGCAGTTTTTT.

As concerns this clonotype: The conserved phenylalanine or tryptophan normally closing the CDR3 is absent here, so this likely arose from a read error. V is TRBV28 and J is TRBJ1-2; 10 positions match TRBD1. Germline V gives CDR1 MDHEN, CDR2 SYDVKM. This CDR3 has 15 residues. CDR3 coding DNA: TGTGCGAGTATCCAAGGACAGGGGGCTAACTATGGCTACACCCTC. Amino acid sequence: CASIQGQGANYGYTL.

Details on this clonotype: Likely a read error: the CDR3 ends without its conserved phenylalanine or tryptophan. It is unclear where the CDR3 begins or ends on the DNA, so no DNA is shown, and the CDR3 is as TCRdb lists it. The chain carries TRBV7-9 and TRBJ2-1; the DNA was not compared with TRBD2, the D call given in the table. The CDR3 region is 14 residues in length, termini included. The germline CDR1 and CDR2 sequences are SEHNR and FQNEAQ (reference sequence). CDR3 region: CASSLDLAGGMQSI.

Details on this clonotype: The conserved final phenylalanine or tryptophan is absent from the CDR3, which likely points to a read error. The chain is built from TRBV11-2 and TRBJ2-5; D gene unclear. Germline CDR1 is SGHAT and CDR2 is FQNNGV. The CDR3 sequence is 13 residues long. The CDR3 DNA reads TGTGCCAACAGCCCTAGACATATAGAGACCCAGTACATC. Translated: CANSPRHIETQYI.

Note on this clonotype: The final CDR3 position lacks the conserved phenylalanine or tryptophan, pointing to a likely read error. This chain links TRBV11-1 with TRBJ2-7; D is uncertain. Trimming removed 1 base from V and 6 bases from J, with 10 bases in between. Germline values: CDR1 SGHAT, CDR2 FQDESV (reference sequence). The CDR3 has 13 residues. The CDR3 nucleotides are TGTGCCAGCAGCTTAGTATACCTACGCGAGCAGTACTAC. It is translated as CASSLVYLREQYY.

The rearrangement uses TRBV5-4 and TRBJ2-3; perhaps TRBD1 as D (5 bases). CDR3 length: 17 residues. Germline V gene sequence: CDR1 SGHNT, CDR2 YYREEE (reference sequence). V was trimmed by 6 bases and J by 2 bases, leaving 22 bases between them. Written as DNA, the CDR3 is TGTGCCAGCATCGTATATGGACACCCTCCACCCACAGATACGCAGTATTTT. This gives the protein CASIVYGHPPPTDTQYF.

On this clonotype: Since the CDR3 does not end with the conserved phenylalanine or tryptophan, this likely comes from a read error. The V and J genes are TRBV13 and TRBJ1-1, with unresolved D. Trimming left V 0 bases short and J 4 bases short, with 18 bases between. Germline assignment: CDR1 PRHDT and CDR2 FYEKMQ (reference sequence). The CDR3 length is 17 residues. CDR3 DNA sequence: TGTGCCAGCAGCTTAGGAGAGTTTGGTATTGGGAGCACTGAAGCTTTCTTA. Translation gives CASSLGEFGIGSTEAFL.